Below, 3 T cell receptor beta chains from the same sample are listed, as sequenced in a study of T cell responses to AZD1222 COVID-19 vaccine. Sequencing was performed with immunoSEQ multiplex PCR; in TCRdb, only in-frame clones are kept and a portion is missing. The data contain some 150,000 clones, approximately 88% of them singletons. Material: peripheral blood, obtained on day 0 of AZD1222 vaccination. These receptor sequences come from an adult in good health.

CDR3 sequence: CASSPMGLGETQYF. The CDR3 DNA follows: TGTGCCAGCTCACCAATGGGACTCGGAGAGACCCAGTACTTC. The chain recombines TRBV18 with TRBJ2-5, with D possibly being TRBD2 (6 bases). Trimming took off 2 bases at V and 4 bases at J, with 11 bases between the two ends. CDR1 KGHSH and CDR2 LQKENI come from the germline V gene. The CDR3 has 14 residues.

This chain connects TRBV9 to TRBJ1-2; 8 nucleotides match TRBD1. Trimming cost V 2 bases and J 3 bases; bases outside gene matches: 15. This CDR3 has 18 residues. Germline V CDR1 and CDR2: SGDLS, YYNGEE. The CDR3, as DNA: TGTGCCAGCAGCGTGGACCCCTTTCCCGGGACAGGAGACTATGGCTACACCTTC. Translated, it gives CASSVDPFPGTGDYGYTF.

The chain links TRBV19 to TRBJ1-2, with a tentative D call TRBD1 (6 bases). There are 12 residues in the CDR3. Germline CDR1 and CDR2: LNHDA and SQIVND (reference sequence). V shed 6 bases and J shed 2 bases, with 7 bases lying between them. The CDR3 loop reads CASRDRNYGYTF. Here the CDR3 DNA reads TGTGCCAGTAGGGACAGAAACTATGGCTACACCTTC.